Each of the 5 T cell receptor beta chains below was sequenced from the same sample in a study of long-term antiretroviral therapy in people with HIV. With survey level as its setting, the immunoSEQ assay was v3.0. TCRdb keeps only in-frame clones here, not all; method: immunoSEQ multiplex PCR. The sample shows about 34,000 clones, 70% to 90% of them seen only once. This specimen consisted of unsorted PBMCs, obtained about 2.7 years before starting antiretroviral therapy. These receptors all come from a young woman with HIV.

The rearrangement links TRBV19 to TRBJ2-3, with TRBD2 as a possible D gene (6 bases). Trimming pared 6 bases from V and 7 bases from J, leaving 14 bases between. CDR1 LNHDA and CDR2 SQIVND come from the germline V gene (reference sequence). This CDR3 has 13 residues. CDR3 nucleotide sequence: TGTGCCAGTAGGCTAGCGCCATCACATACGCAGTATTTT. Translating it yields CASRLAPSHTQYF.

The J gene is TRBJ1-6, the V gene TRBV5-1; a possible D gene is TRBD1 (5 bases). V lost 0 bases and J lost 1, with 11 bases in between. The V gene's germline CDR1 is SGHRS and CDR2 YFSETQ. The CDR3 runs 17 residues. CDR3 bases: TGCGCCAGCAGCTTGGCCTGGGGGGGTTCCTATAATTCACCCCTCCACTTT. Amino acids: CASSLAWGGSYNSPLHF.

The rearrangement links TRBV2 to TRBJ2-1; the D call may be TRBD1 or TRBD2 (5 bases each). This CDR3 is 11 amino acids long. V gave up 8 bases and J gave up 10 bases, with 12 bases separating them. Germline V gene lookup returns CDR1 SNHLY and CDR2 FYNNEI. CDR3 protein: CASWGIREQFF. For the CDR3, the DNA is TGTGCCAGCTGGGGGATTCGAGAGCAGTTCTTC.

The V gene is TRBV6-5, the J gene TRBJ2-5, with 7 positions matching TRBD1. The trim removed 5 bases at V and 7 bases at J, leaving 10 bases unmatched. This CDR3 is built from 14 residues. Germline V gene sequence: CDR1 MNHEY, CDR2 SVGAGI. CDR3 loop: CASSLQGLKGTQYF. The CDR3 DNA is TGTGCCAGCAGTCTACAGGGGCTTAAGGGGACCCAGTACTTC.

The chain joins TRBV11-2 to TRBJ2-7; D ambiguous. This CDR3 is built from 11 residues. The V end lost 4 bases, the J end lost 2 bases, and 3 bases lay between the germline ends. Germline values: CDR1 SGHAT, CDR2 FQNNGV. The CDR3 protein is CASSSAYEQYF. CDR3 coding DNA: TGTGCCAGCAGCTCCGCCTACGAGCAGTACTTC.